This T cell receptor beta chain was sequenced in a study of shared clonotypes between healthy human individuals. It was about 210 ng DNA, 25,000 to 35,000 T cell genomes, that sorted-subset replicate PCRs used. The table came from immunoSEQ multiplex PCR; TCRdb's copy has only in-frame clones and leaves some out. Among over a million clones listed, around 76% were seen once. With 2 bases removed from V and 7 bases from J, the gap between germline ends came to 9 bases. The CDR3 totals 14 residues. The germline CDR1 and CDR2 sequences are SGHTA and FQGTGA. As for this clone: Its antigen is currently unknown.

Donors, healthy HIV-negative adults, lacked recent acute infections or vaccinations. The study, taken as a whole, reports: Sharing across four donors was highest in naive CD4 (roughly 5%) and lowest in memory CD8 (about 0.4%).

Source material: memory CD4+ T cells sorted from blood. Subset described: CD45RA-negative fraction. The chain carries TRBV7-3 and TRBJ1-6; a weak D match, TRBD1 (5 bases). This clonotype originated in a man younger than 30 in good health. Written as DNA, the CDR3 is TGTGCCAGCAGCTTATTAGGGGAAAATTCACCCCTCCACTTT. This translates into CASSLLGENSPLHF.